The 29 T cell receptor beta chains listed next were all sequenced from one sample in a study of technical replicates of blood from a handful of donors. This table comes from immunoSEQ multiplex PCR, and its TCRdb copy is limited to in-frame clones, with some not included. The table shows around 70,000 clones, with less than 98% occurring only once. Material: T cells isolated from PBMCs. All receptors come from a human donor in good health.

The chain carries TRBV5-6 and TRBJ1-5; D gene uncertain. The V end was cut by 0 bases, the J end by 7 bases, with 8 bases between. CDR3 size: 13 residues. Per the germline V gene, CDR1 is SGHDT and CDR2 is YYEEEE. The CDR3 coding sequence is TGTGCCAGCAGCTTGGACGGAGGACAGCCCCAGCATTTT. It is translated as CASSLDGGQPQHF.

The V gene is TRBV20-1, the J gene TRBJ1-3; D gene unclear. The CDR3 runs to 11 residues. V lost 6 bases and J lost 5, with 8 bases in between. The germline gives CDR1 DFQATT, CDR2 SNEGSKA (reference sequence). The CDR3 loop reads CSATVRNTIYF. As DNA, the CDR3 is TGCAGTGCCACAGTTAGAAACACCATATATTTT.

Written as DNA, the CDR3 is TGCGCCAGCTCGGCCCCTTCGGGAGGGGGAAACTCCAAAAACATTCAGTACTTC. Its protein is CASSAPSGGGNSKNIQYF. The chain employs TRBV10-1 and TRBJ2-4; 8 bases are shared with TRBD2. CDR1 is WNHNN and CDR2 is SYGVQD in the germline V gene (reference sequence). The junction had 17 bases not matched to a gene; V was cut back by 8 bases and J by 2 bases. This CDR3 contains 18 residues.

A word on this clone: One end of the junction is discordant with germline, which a read error may explain. The chain has TRBV25-1 and TRBJ2-5; TRBD2 matches at 10 bases. The germline V gene encodes CDR1 MGHDK and CDR2 SYGVNS. CDR3 length: 13 amino acids. The CDR3 nucleotides read TGTGCCAGTAGTGGTACTAGCGGGGATAGAAAGTACTTC. This codes for CASSGTSGDRKYF.

DNA of the CDR3: TGTGCCAGTAGCCCCCGACAGAACACTGAAGCTTTCTTT. Its translation: CASSPRQNTEAFF. V is TRBV19 and J is TRBJ1-1; D gene unclear. CDR3 length: 13 residues. Trimming removed 6 bases from V and 1 base from J, with 9 bases in between. Germline V gives CDR1 LNHDA, CDR2 SQIVND (reference sequence). Supplemented by reference TRBV19 and TRBJ1-1, the full variable domain reads DGGITQSPKYLFRKEGQNVTLSCEQNLNHDAMYWYRQDPGQGLRLIYYSQIVNDFQKGDIAEGYSVSREKKESFPLTVTSAQKNPTAFYLCASSPRQNTEAFFGQGTRLTVV.

V usage is TRBV19 and J usage is TRBJ2-7, with 7 bases identical to TRBD1. CDR3 length equals 12 residues. V gave up 1 base and J gave up 7 bases; unmatched junction bases: 1. CDR1 and CDR2 from the germline V gene are LNHDA and SQIVND (reference sequence). This CDR3 is CASSIGQGEQYF. CDR3 bases: TGTGCCAGTAGTATAGGACAGGGAGAGCAGTACTTC.

The genes are TRBV6-5 and TRBJ1-2; possibly TRBD1 for D (6 bases). Trimming stripped 3 bases from V and 8 bases from J, with 22 bases between. The CDR3 sequence is 16 residues long. Germline V gives CDR1 MNHEY, CDR2 SVGAGI. The CDR3 loop is CASSYGITGISGGYTF. The CDR3, as DNA: TGTGCCAGCAGTTATGGGATAACAGGGATATCGGGCGGCTACACCTTC.

The CDR3 DNA sequence: TGTGCCAGCTCCTCCGGGACAGTGAACACTGAAGCTTTCTTT. It is translated as CASSSGTVNTEAFF. V gene TRBV19 combines with J gene TRBJ1-1; TRBD1 matches 7 bases. V trimming: 9 bases; J trimming: 0 bases; junction bases outside the gene matches: 7. This CDR3 spans 14 amino acids. Germline V gene lookup returns CDR1 LNHDA and CDR2 SQIVND (reference sequence).

The genes are TRBV29-1 and TRBJ1-1, with 9 positions matching TRBD1. J lost 5 bases, V lost 2 bases, and 3 bases had no gene match. The CDR3 consists of 13 residues. Germline assignment: CDR1 SQVTM and CDR2 ANQGSEA. Here the CDR3 DNA reads TGCAGCGTTGAAAGGGACAGGGCGACTGAAGCTTTCTTT. It codes for CSVERDRATEAFF.

This chain connects TRBV5-4 to TRBJ2-1; 11 positions match TRBD2. The CDR3 is 16 amino acids. Germline loops: CDR1 SGHNT, CDR2 YYREEE (reference sequence). The ends lost 4 bases at V and 7 bases at J; junction bases unmatched: 10. DNA of the CDR3: TGTGCCAGCAGCGCAATAGCGGGAGGGCCACCAAATGAGCAGTTCTTC. Translated, it gives CASSAIAGGPPNEQFF.

The chain links TRBV5-1 to TRBJ1-1; D not resolved. CDR3 size: 13 residues. The ends were cut back, 5 bases at V and 1 base at J, with 9 bases in the middle. Germline V gives CDR1 SGHRS, CDR2 YFSETQ. As DNA, the CDR3 is TGCGCCAGCAGGGAGAAGTCGAACACTGAAGCTTTCTTT. Amino acids: CASREKSNTEAFF.

The chain is built from TRBV18 and TRBJ2-1, with 10 bases that match TRBD2. V lost 3 bases and J lost 8; bases outside the gene matches: 10. Germline lookup yields CDR1 KGHSH and CDR2 LQKENI. The CDR3 is made up of 16 amino acids. The DNA for the CDR3 is TGTGCCAGCTCACCGACAGCGGGAGGGCCATCTGATGAGCAGTTCTTC. This encodes CASSPTAGGPSDEQFF.

The chain carries TRBV14 and TRBJ2-1; 11 nucleotides match TRBD1. The CDR3 is 17 amino acids. CDR1 and CDR2 from the germline V gene are SGHDN and FVKESK. V shed 1 base, J shed 3 bases, and the junction held 5 bases outside the gene matches. In nucleotides, the CDR3 is TGTGCCAGCAGCCAAGTTATCGGGACAGGGGGCTACAATGAGCAGTTCTTC. It translates to CASSQVIGTGGYNEQFF.

This clone has a handful of counts. The V call is TRBV6-4, the J call TRBJ2-3, with a tentative D call TRBD1 (5 bases). The germline gives CDR1 MRHNA, CDR2 SNTAGT. Trimming cost V 2 bases and J 2 bases, with 11 bases left between them. The CDR3 length is 15 residues. CDR3: CASSDGAGSTDTQYF. The CDR3 bases are TGTGCCAGCAGTGACGGGGCAGGATCCACAGATACGCAGTATTTT.

This clone was recorded only once. The V gene is TRBV11-2, the J gene TRBJ2-7; possibly TRBD1 for D (5 bases). Germline CDR1 reads SGHAT; CDR2 reads FQNNGV. There are 13 residues in the CDR3. Trimming took off 6 bases at V and 4 bases at J, with 13 bases between the two ends. Here the CDR3 reads CASSSPGSYEQYF. CDR3 in DNA: TGTGCCAGCAGTTCCCCAGGGTCATACGAGCAGTACTTC.

The V and J genes are TRBV30 and TRBJ2-5; TRBD2 agrees at 7 bases. The end of the DNA fits TRBJ2-7 better, so the J call may be wrong. The CDR3 is 13 amino acids. The germline gives CDR1 GTSNPN, CDR2 SVGIG (reference sequence). The CDR3 region is CAWDPGLSYEQYF. The CDR3 DNA is TGTGCCTGGGATCCGGGACTATCCTACGAGCAGTACTTC.

The genes are TRBV18 and TRBJ1-2; 9 bases match TRBD1. After removal of 6 bases from V and 4 bases from J, the junction contained 9 bases not matched to a gene. Germline lookup yields CDR1 KGHSH and CDR2 LQKENI. The CDR3 is made up of 15 amino acids. The CDR3 nucleotides read TGTGCCAGCTCCCCAGAGACAGGGGGGTCCTATGGCTACACCTTC. Amino acids: CASSPETGGSYGYTF.

This chain connects TRBV7-9 to TRBJ2-5, with 7 positions matching TRBD2. This CDR3 comprises 14 residues. Germline-derived CDR1 and CDR2 are SEHNR and FQNEAQ (reference sequence). J gave up 5 bases and V 4 bases, and 7 bases lay outside the gene matches. This CDR3 is CASSWGGFQETQYF. Written as DNA, the CDR3 is TGTGCCAGCAGCTGGGGGGGGTTCCAGGAGACCCAGTACTTC. Combining the CDR3 with reference TRBV7-9 and TRBJ2-5 gives the whole variable domain DTGVSQNPRHKITKRGQNVTFRCDPISEHNRLYWYRQTLGQGPEFLTYFQNEAQLEKSRLLSDRFSAERPKGSFSTLEIQRTEQGDSAMYLCASSWGGFQETQYFGPGTRLLVL.

J is TRBJ2-7 and V is TRBV5-1; tentative D call: TRBD2 (6 bases). With 3 bases removed from V and 1 base from J, the gap between germline ends came to 14 bases. Germline V gene sequence: CDR1 SGHRS, CDR2 YFSETQ. This CDR3 has 15 residues. The CDR3 reads CASSSNPGLSYEQYF. CDR3 sequence (DNA): TGCGCCAGCAGCTCCAACCCGGGACTTTCCTACGAGCAGTACTTC. The full variable domain, rest sourced from reference TRBV5-1 and TRBJ2-7, is KAGVTQTPRYLIKTRGQQVTLSCSPISGHRSVSWYQQTPGQGLQFLFEYFSETQRNKGNFPGRFSGRQFSNSRSEMNVSTLELGDSALYLCASSSNPGLSYEQYFGPGTRLTVT.

This rearrangement joins TRBV28 to TRBJ2-7, with D tentatively TRBD1 (5 bases). In germline, CDR1 is MDHEN, CDR2 SYDVKM. Trimming stripped 8 bases from V and 2 bases from J, with 7 bases between. CDR3 length: 11 amino acids. CDR3 sequence (DNA): TGTGCCAGCCAGGGTACCTACGAGCAGTACTTC. The encoded protein is CASQGTYEQYF.

The chain joins TRBV7-9 to TRBJ2-1; the D gene is possibly TRBD1 (6 bases). The CDR3 extends over 13 amino acids. V was cut by 5 bases and J by 8 bases, with 13 bases left in between. Looked up from germline, CDR1 is SEHNR and CDR2 is FQNEAQ (reference sequence). CDR3 amino acids: CASSPDSLDEQFF. CDR3 nucleotides: TGTGCCAGCAGCCCGGACAGTCTGGATGAGCAGTTCTTC.

The V call is TRBV11-2, the J call TRBJ1-2; 7 nucleotides agree with TRBD1. Germline V gene sequence: CDR1 SGHAT, CDR2 FQNNGV. Unmatched junction bases numbered 2, after V lost 2 bases and J lost 8 bases. The CDR3 covers 12 residues. CDR3 protein: CASSLQGEGYTF. The DNA for the CDR3 is TGTGCCAGCAGCTTACAGGGGGAAGGCTACACCTTC. The whole variable domain, remainder taken from reference TRBV11-2 and TRBJ1-2, is EAGVAQSPRYKIIEKRQSVAFWCNPISGHATLYWYQQILGQGPKLLIQFQNNGVVDDSQLPKDRFSAERLKGVDSTLKIQPAKLEDSAVYLCASSLQGEGYTFGSGTRLTVV.

The chain combines TRBV4-1 with TRBJ2-3; 11 nucleotides align to TRBD2. This CDR3 region has 16 residues. Germline-derived CDR1 and CDR2 are MGHRA and YSYEKL. Trimming took 3 bases from V and 3 from J; bases not matched to a gene: 5. DNA of the CDR3: TGCGCCAGCAGCCATGGGACTAGCGGAGGGACAGATACGCAGTATTTT. Translating it yields CASSHGTSGGTDTQYF.

This clone has only one observation. This sequence joins TRBV4-1 and TRBJ2-4; TRBD2 aligns across 14 bases. The CDR3 contains 17 residues. V gave up 4 bases and J gave up 9 bases; unmatched junction bases: 11. Germline lookup yields CDR1 MGHRA and CDR2 YSYEKL. The CDR3 loop is CASSLQGLAGEGSIQYF. The CDR3 DNA follows: TGCGCCAGCAGCCTCCAGGGACTAGCGGGAGAGGGGAGCATTCAGTACTTC.

The chain links TRBV30 to TRBJ2-5; D perhaps matches TRBD2 (5 bases). Trimming took off 3 bases at V and 4 bases at J, with 12 bases between the two ends. CDR3 length equals 13 residues. Germline V gives CDR1 GTSNPN, CDR2 SVGIG (reference sequence). As DNA, the CDR3 is TGTGCCTGGAGACTTATAGGGAGAGAGACCCAGTACTTC. Translating it yields CAWRLIGRETQYF.

The chain is built from TRBV6-4 and TRBJ2-3; 8 nucleotides match TRBD1. Per germline, CDR1 MRHNA and CDR2 SNTAGT. V was pared by 6 bases and J by 1 base, with 3 bases of the junction left unmatched. CDR3 size: 14 residues. The CDR3 DNA sequence: TGTGCCAGCAGCCAGACAGGGGGCACAGATACGCAGTATTTT. Protein product: CASSQTGGTDTQYF.

The chain joins TRBV25-1 to TRBJ2-7, with TRBD2 as a possible D gene (6 bases). Germline CDR1 MGHDK, CDR2 SYGVNS. The CDR3 length is 15 residues. V gave up 2 bases and J gave up 3 bases, with 14 bases separating them. In DNA, the CDR3 is TGTGCCAGCAGTGAAGGGACGGGAGCGCTCTACGAGCAGTACTTC. Protein product: CASSEGTGALYEQYF.

The genes are TRBV7-9 and TRBJ2-1, with TRBD2 as a possible D gene (5 bases). This CDR3 spans 18 amino acids. In germline, CDR1 is SEHNR, CDR2 FQNEAQ (reference sequence). Trimming cost V 11 bases and J 2 bases, with 28 bases left between them. CDR3 sequence (DNA): TGTGCCGTCATTAGAGGCCGCTGGGAGAAAGGACCCTACAATGAGCAGTTCTTC. Its translation: CAVIRGRWEKGPYNEQFF.

The gene calls are TRBV6-5 and TRBJ1-4; D is unclear. The length of the CDR3 is 14 residues. V was trimmed by 2 bases and J by 6 bases, leaving 10 bases between them. Germline V CDR1 and CDR2: MNHEY, SVGAGI. The CDR3 loop reads CASSYGGEDEKLFF. CDR3 DNA: TGTGCCAGCAGTTACGGCGGGGAGGATGAAAAACTGTTTTTT.